This record looks at one TCR beta chain sequence and its context. What it binds is not known. PCR was performed using 60 Vbeta and 13 Jbeta primers. Repertoires were generated with immunoSEQ multiplex PCR, while TCRdb's copy carries only in-frame clones and drops some. The sample shows some 74,000 clones, over 60% of them seen only once. These data belong to a study of cytomegalovirus exposure and HLA in healthy donors. The wider study: One earlier analysis, a look at around 180 million T cells, found fewer than 140 million unique TCR beta sequences.

Broader study findings: Later on, a genetic analysis was performed. It linked a missense variant in DCLRE1C with V- and J-gene trimming of TCR beta. As confirmed in vitro, three CMV-associated chains were specific for CMV antigens. For presence/absence analyses, sequencing depth was assumed to be roughly uniform across donors.

V lost 4 bases, J lost 2 bases, and 22 bases lay in between. CDR3 length equals 18 residues. CDR1 SGHRS and CDR2 YFSETQ come from the germline V gene. What was sequenced was PBMCs. The receptor was isolated from a male donor in good health and CMV-seronegative. The J gene is TRBJ2-1, the V gene TRBV5-1; tentatively, D is TRBD1 (6 bases). In DNA, the CDR3 is TGCGCCAGCAGCCCCCTAGTGGGGGCTAGCCGTCCCTACAATGAGCAGTTCTTC. Translated, it gives CASSPLVGASRPYNEQFF.